A single sample is the source of the 9 T cell receptor beta chains below, sequenced in a study of response to subunit inactivated influenza vaccine (dated by TCRdb to the late 2010s). Library method: RT-PCR. TCRdb names Illumina HiSeq 2500 as the instrument used. TCRdb itself trimmed the public reads at Q25 with fastp, ran MiXCR and retained productive beta chains. For every CDR3 protein sequence, its rows merge into one entry that carries the most common genes and DNA. The sample contains about 520,000 distinct CDR3 sequences, approximately 10% of them found a single time. The ten largest make up approximately 12% of the sample. The time point tag for this specimen amounts to: approximately 40 days after influenza vaccine administration. The specimen was PBMCs from blood, collected 40 to 50 days after vaccination. These receptors all stem from a man in his fifties or sixties who received an inactivated influenza vaccine. Donor details come from another sample of the same person, matched by shared clones.

This clonotype was counted many times. The CDR3 is CASSQDLRPFQETQYF. The CDR3, as DNA: TGCGCCAGCAGCCAAGATCTCAGGCCATTCCAAGAGACCCAGTACTTC. V gene TRBV4-3 combines with J gene TRBJ2-5, with D hard to call. The CDR3 spans 16 residues. Per germline, CDR1 LGHNA and CDR2 YSLEER. V was cut by 0 bases and J by 1 base, with 12 bases left in between.

This clonotype was recorded a few times. V gene TRBV5-6 combines with J gene TRBJ1-1, with D unclear. CDR3 length: 14 amino acids. The V end was cut by 4 bases, the J end by 6 bases, with 16 bases between. Per the germline V gene, CDR1 is SGHDT and CDR2 is YYEEEE. The CDR3 loop reads CASSRGKRVAEAFF. The CDR3 region has the DNA TGTGCCAGCAGCCGGGGAAAGAGGGTGGCTGAAGCTTTCTTT.

This clonotype was picked up a small number of times. The rearrangement uses TRBV15 and TRBJ2-7, with 7 bases matching TRBD1. V was pared by 0 bases and J by 2 bases, with 7 bases of the junction left unmatched. Germline lookup yields CDR1 LNHNV and CDR2 YYDKDF (reference sequence). This CDR3 comprises 16 residues. The CDR3: CATSRDRTGRAYEQYF. Written as DNA, the CDR3 is TGTGCCACCAGCAGAGACCGGACAGGCCGAGCCTACGAGCAGTACTTC.

The rearrangement joins TRBV20-1 to TRBJ2-1; tentatively, D is TRBD1 or TRBD2 (5 bases each). Germline loops: CDR1 DFQATT, CDR2 SNEGSKA (reference sequence). This CDR3 region has 15 residues. V lost 3 bases and J 4 bases, leaving 16 bases between the germline ends. Here the CDR3 reads CSASNPGRGYNEQFF. As DNA, the CDR3 is TGCAGTGCTAGTAACCCAGGGAGAGGTTACAATGAGCAGTTCTTC.

This clonotype was detected many times. The chain recombines TRBV7-2 with TRBJ1-1; D remains ambiguous. CDR3 length equals 16 residues. Germline V gene lookup returns CDR1 SGHTA and CDR2 FQGNSA. Deletions cut 3 bases from V and 1 base from J, with 15 bases between. The CDR3 reads CASSFTVRRTNTEAFF. Written as DNA, the CDR3 is TGTGCCAGCAGCTTCACCGTCCGACGGACGAACACTGAAGCTTTCTTT.

The V and J genes are TRBV18 and TRBJ2-5; no clear D. The CDR3 extends over 13 amino acids. Germline V gene data show CDR1 as KGHSH and CDR2 as LQKENI. V was pared by 4 bases and J by 4 bases, with 10 bases between. The CDR3 DNA reads as TGTGCCAGCTCACGAGCACCTGGAGAGACCCAGTACTTC. It encodes CASSRAPGETQYF.

At least ten counts were recorded for this clonotype. The chain uses TRBV7-2 and TRBJ2-7; the match to TRBD2 covers 11 bases. Germline V CDR1 and CDR2: SGHTA, FQGNSA. The V and J ends lost 3 bases and 1 base, in that order; junction bases with no gene match: 2. The CDR3 has 15 residues. CDR3 DNA sequence: TGTGCCAGCAGCTTGACTAGCGGGACGTCCTACGAGCAGTACTTC. This codes for CASSLTSGTSYEQYF.

The V and J genes are TRBV12-3 or TRBV12-4 and TRBJ2-5; D call uncertain. The CDR3 has 13 residues. V was shortened by 1 base and J by 3 bases, with 6 bases between the two germline ends. CDR3 DNA: TGTGCCAGCAGTTTAGTAGAAAAAGAGACCCAGTACTTC. Its protein is CASSLVEKETQYF.

This clonotype was observed a handful of times. V gene TRBV7-3 combines with J gene TRBJ2-2; unclear D gene. The germline CDR1 and CDR2 sequences are SGHTA and FQGTGA. There are 13 residues in the CDR3. The V and J ends lost 1 base and 7 bases respectively, with 7 bases between them. DNA for the CDR3: TGTGCCAGCAGCTTAATTGGCGGCGGGGAGCTGTTTTTT. This translates into CASSLIGGGELFF.